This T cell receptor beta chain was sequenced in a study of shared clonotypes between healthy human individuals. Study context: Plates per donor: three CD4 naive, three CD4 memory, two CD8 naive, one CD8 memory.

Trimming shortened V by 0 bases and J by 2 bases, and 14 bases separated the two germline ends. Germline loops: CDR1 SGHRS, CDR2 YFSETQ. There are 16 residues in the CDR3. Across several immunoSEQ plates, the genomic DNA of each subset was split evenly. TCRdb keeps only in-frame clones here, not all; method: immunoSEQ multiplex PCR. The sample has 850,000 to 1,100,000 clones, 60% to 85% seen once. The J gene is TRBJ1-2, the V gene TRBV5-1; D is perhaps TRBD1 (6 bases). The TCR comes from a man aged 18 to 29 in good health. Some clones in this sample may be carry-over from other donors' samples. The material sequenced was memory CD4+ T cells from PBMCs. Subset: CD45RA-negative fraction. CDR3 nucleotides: TGCGCCAGCAGCTTGGAGGGGGGATCCATCAACTATGGCTACACCTTC. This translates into CASSLEGGSINYGYTF.